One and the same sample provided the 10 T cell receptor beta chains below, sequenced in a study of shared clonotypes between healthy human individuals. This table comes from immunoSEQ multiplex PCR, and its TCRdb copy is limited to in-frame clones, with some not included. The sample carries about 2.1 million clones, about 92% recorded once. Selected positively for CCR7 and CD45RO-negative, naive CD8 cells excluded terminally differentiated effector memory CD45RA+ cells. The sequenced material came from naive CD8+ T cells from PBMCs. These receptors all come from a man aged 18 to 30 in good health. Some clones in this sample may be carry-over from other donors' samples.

CDR3 protein: CASSLGGTGPTESSGNTIYF. The CDR3 region has the DNA TGTGCCAGCAGCTTAGGTGGGACAGGTCCTACCGAAAGCTCTGGAAACACCATATATTTT. The chain carries TRBV13 and TRBJ1-3; 8 nucleotides align to TRBD1. Losses at the gene ends were 0 bases for V and 0 bases for J; bases not matched to a gene: 13. Germline V gene lookup returns CDR1 PRHDT and CDR2 FYEKMQ (reference sequence). The CDR3 is 20 residues long.

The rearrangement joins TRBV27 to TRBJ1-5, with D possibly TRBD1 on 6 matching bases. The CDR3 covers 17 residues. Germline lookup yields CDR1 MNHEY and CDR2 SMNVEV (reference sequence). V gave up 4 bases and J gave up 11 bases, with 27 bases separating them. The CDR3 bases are TGTGCCAGCAGTTCTCTCGTCGGGACATTCTTAGGGGGGTCCCAGCATTTT. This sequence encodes CASSSLVGTFLGGSQHF.

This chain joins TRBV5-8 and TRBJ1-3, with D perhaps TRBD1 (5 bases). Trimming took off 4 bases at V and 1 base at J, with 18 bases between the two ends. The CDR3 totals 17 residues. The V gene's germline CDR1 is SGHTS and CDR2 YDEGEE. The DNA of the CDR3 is TGTGCCAGCAGCAGTGACCGGGCCCGGGGGTCTGGAAACACCATATATTTT. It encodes CASSSDRARGSGNTIYF.

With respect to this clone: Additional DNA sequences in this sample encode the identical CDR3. The CDR3 DNA sequence: TGTGCCAGCAGCGTAGGGGGGGTTGCCTACGAGCAGTACTTC. Its protein product is CASSVGGVAYEQYF. The V gene is TRBV9, the J gene TRBJ2-7; D perhaps matches TRBD2 (6 bases). V lost 0 bases, J lost 2 bases, and 9 bases lay in between. Germline V gives CDR1 SGDLS, CDR2 YYNGEE. The CDR3 is 14 amino acids.

The CDR3 DNA reads as TGTGCCAGCAGTGTTACAGGGGAGACTGAAGCTTTCTTT. Its protein product is CASSVTGETEAFF. The chain couples TRBV27 to TRBJ1-1; TRBD1 agrees at 7 bases. CDR3 size: 13 residues. Germline-derived CDR1 and CDR2 are MNHEY and SMNVEV (reference sequence). V gave up 5 bases and J gave up 5 bases; unmatched junction bases: 5.

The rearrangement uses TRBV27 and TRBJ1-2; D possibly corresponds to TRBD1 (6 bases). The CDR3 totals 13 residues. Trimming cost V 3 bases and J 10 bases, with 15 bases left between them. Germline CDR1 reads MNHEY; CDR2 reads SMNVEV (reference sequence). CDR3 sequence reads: CASSFGGHWNYTF. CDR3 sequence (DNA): TGTGCCAGCAGTTTTGGGGGACACTGGAACTACACCTTC.

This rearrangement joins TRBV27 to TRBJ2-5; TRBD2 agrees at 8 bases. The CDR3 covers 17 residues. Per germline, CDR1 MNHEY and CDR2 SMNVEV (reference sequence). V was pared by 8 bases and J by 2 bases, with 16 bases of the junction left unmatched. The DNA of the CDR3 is TGTGCCAGCTCCGGGACTAGACTACACCGGAAACAAGAGACCCAGTACTTC. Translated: CASSGTRLHRKQETQYF.

The CDR3 DNA is TGTGCCAGCAGTACGGACAGCATGAACACTGAAGCTTTCTTT. Translating it yields CASSTDSMNTEAFF. The chain couples TRBV6-5 to TRBJ1-1; a weak D match, TRBD1 (6 bases). Germline CDR1 MNHEY, CDR2 SVGAGI. Trimming shortened V by 5 bases and J by 0 bases, and 10 bases separated the two germline ends. The CDR3 runs 14 residues.

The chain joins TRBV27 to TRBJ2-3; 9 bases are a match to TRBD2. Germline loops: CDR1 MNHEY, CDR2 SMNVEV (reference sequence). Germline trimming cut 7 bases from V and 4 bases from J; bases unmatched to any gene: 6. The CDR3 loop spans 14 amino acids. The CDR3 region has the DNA TGTGCCAGCAAGAGCGGGAGGAGTGCAGATACGCAGTATTTT. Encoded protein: CASKSGRSADTQYF.

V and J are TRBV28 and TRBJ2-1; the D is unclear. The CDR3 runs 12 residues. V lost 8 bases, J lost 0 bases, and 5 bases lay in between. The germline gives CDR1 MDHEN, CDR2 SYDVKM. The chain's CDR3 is CASETSYNEQFF. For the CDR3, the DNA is TGTGCCAGCGAGACCTCCTACAATGAGCAGTTCTTC.